This T cell receptor beta chain was sequenced in a study of vaccination effects on CD4 cells after COVID-19. Germline-derived CDR1 and CDR2 are MGHRA and YSYEKL. There are 16 residues in the CDR3. V lost 3 bases, J lost 3 bases, and 10 bases stayed unmatched. As to this clone: Its antigen remains unknown.

Generated by immunoSEQ multiplex PCR, the TCRdb table keeps only in-frame clones and is missing some. The table records around 69,000 clones, approximately 79% of them present only once. CD4+ T cell isolation took place after approximately ten days of culture. All study participants received two doses of BNT162b2 or mRNA-1273 vaccine. Vaccinees lacked prior SARS-CoV-2 infection and tested negative for nucleocapsid antibodies. Sequenced here: CD4+ T cells from PBMCs cultured without peptide, sampled after COVID-19 vaccination. The clonotype was recovered from a human donor who received a COVID-19 vaccine. The chain joins TRBV4-1 to TRBJ1-2; 7 positions agree with TRBD1. The CDR3 is CASSHRGGDRHYGYTF. In nucleotides, the CDR3 is TGCGCCAGCAGCCATAGAGGAGGGGACAGACACTATGGCTACACCTTC.